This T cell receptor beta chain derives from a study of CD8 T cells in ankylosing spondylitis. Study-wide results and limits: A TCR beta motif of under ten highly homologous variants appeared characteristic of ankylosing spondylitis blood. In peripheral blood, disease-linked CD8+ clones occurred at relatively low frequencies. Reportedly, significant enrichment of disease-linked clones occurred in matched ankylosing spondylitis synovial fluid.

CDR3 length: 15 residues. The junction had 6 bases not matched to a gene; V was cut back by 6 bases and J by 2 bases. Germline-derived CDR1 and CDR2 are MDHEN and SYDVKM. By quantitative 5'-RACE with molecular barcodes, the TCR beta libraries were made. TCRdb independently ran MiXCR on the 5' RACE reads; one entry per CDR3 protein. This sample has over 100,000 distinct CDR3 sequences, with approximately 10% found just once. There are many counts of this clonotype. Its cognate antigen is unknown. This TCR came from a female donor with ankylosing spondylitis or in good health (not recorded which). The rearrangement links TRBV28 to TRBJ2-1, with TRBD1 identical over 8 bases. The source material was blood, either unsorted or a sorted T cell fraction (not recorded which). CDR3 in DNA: TGTGCCAGCAGCTCCCCAGGGGGCGCCTACAATGAGCAGTTCTTC. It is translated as CASSSPGGAYNEQFF.